This T cell receptor beta chain was found in a study of T cells in Graves' hyperthyroidism and ophthalmopathy. Study conclusions and caveats: Most thyroid clonotypes expanded above 0.001 appeared in blood too.

At first hyperthyroidism diagnosis, before any ophthalmopathy symptoms, the blood sample was collected. The authors took PBMCs from 10 ml fresh peripheral blood. Amplified TCR beta CDR3 regions derived from RNA transcripts. Primed by the HTBI set, a first-round RT-PCR was run on the TCR CDR3. Each CDR3 protein is one row after TCRdb ran MiXCR on the multiplex PCR reads. The table lists some 600,000 distinct CDR3 sequences, around 13% of them singletons. This clonotype was recorded at least ten times. Its antigen is unidentified. The source is a woman in her twenties or thirties with Graves' hyperthyroidism that later progressed to Graves' ophthalmopathy. Sequenced: blood.

CDR3 nucleotides: TGTGCCAGCAGCAACATTAGCGGGAGGGCCTACGAGCAGTACTTC. It encodes CASSNISGRAYEQYF. The genes are TRBV7-2 and TRBJ2-7, with TRBD2 identical over 11 bases. Germline lookup yields CDR1 SGHTA and CDR2 FQGNSA. The CDR3 is 15 residues long. Trimming removed 5 bases from V and 2 bases from J; junction bases left unmatched: 5.